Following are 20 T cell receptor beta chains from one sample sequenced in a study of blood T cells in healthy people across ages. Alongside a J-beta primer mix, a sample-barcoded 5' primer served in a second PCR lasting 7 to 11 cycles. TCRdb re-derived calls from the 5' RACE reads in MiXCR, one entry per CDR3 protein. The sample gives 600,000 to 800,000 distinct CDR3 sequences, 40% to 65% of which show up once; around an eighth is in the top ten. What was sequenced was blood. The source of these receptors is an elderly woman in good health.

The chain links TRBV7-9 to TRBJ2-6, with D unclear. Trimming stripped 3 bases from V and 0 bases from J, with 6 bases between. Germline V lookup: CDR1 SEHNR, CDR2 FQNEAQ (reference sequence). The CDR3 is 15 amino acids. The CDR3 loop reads CASSFPNSGANVLTF. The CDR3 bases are TGTGCCAGCAGCTTCCCAAACTCTGGGGCCAACGTCCTGACTTTC.

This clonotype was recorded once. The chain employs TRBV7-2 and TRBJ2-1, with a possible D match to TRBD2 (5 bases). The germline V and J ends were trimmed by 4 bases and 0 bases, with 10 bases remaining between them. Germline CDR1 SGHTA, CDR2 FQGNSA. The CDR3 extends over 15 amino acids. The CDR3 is CASSSRAGSYNEQFF. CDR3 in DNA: TGTGCCAGCAGCTCCCGGGCGGGCTCCTACAATGAGCAGTTCTTC. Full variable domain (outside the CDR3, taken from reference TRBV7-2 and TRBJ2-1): GAGVSQSPSNKVTEKGKDVELRCDPISGHTALYWYRQSLGQGLEFLIYFQGNSAPDKSGLPSDRFSAERTGGSVSTLTIQRTQQEDSAVYLCASSSRAGSYNEQFFGPGTRLTVL.

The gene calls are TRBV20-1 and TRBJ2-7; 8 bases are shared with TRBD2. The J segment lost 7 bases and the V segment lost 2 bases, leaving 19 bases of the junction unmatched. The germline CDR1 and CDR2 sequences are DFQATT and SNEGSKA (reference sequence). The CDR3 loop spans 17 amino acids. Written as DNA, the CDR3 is TGCAGTGCTAGAAGTGGCCAGCGGGAGTTTAAGTTTGATGAGCAGTACTTC. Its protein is CSARSGQREFKFDEQYF.

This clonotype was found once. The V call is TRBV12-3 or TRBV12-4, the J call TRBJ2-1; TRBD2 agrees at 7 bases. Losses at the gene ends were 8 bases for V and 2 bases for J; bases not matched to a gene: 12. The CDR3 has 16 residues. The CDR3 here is CASLDGGRITYNEQFF. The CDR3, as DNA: TGTGCCAGCCTGGACGGGGGGAGAATTACCTACAATGAGCAGTTCTTC.

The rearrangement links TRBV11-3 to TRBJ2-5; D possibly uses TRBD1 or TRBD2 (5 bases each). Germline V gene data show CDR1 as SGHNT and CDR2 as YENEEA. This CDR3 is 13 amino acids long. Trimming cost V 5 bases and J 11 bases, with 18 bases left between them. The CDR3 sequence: CASSPLPGSKQYF. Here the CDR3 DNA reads TGTGCCAGCAGCCCTTTACCAGGGAGCAAGCAGTACTTC.

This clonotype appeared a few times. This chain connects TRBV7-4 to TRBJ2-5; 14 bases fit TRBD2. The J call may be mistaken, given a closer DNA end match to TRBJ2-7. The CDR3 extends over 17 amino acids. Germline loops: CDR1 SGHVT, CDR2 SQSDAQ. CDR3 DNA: TGTGCCAGCAGCCCCGGACTAGCGGGGGGTTCGTCCTACGAGCAGTACTTC. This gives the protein CASSPGLAGGSSYEQYF.

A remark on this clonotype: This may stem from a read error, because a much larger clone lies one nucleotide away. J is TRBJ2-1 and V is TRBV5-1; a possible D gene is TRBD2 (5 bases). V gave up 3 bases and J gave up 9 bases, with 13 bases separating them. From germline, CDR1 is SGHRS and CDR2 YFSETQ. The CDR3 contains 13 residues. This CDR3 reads CASSSRTAGEQFF. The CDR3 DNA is TGCGCCAGCAGCTCCCGCACGGCGGGTGAGCAGTTCTTC. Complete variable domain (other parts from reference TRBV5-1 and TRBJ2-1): KAGVTQTPRYLIKTRGQQVTLSCSPISGHRSVSWYQQTPGQGLQFLFEYFSETQRNKGNFPGRFSGRQFSNSRSEMNVSTLELGDSALYLCASSSRTAGEQFFGPGTRLTVL.

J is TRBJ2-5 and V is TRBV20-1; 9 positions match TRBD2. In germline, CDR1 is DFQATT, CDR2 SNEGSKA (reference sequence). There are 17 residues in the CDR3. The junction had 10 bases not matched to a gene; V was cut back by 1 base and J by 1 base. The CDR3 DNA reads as TGCAGTGCTAGAGCTATTAGCGGGAGTGGTTTCCAAGAGACCCAGTACTTC. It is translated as CSARAISGSGFQETQYF.

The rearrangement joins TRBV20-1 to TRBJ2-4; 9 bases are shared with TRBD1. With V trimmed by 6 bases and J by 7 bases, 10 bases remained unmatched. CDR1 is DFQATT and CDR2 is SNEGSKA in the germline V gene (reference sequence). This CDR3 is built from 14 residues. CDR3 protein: CSARDRELWNIQYF. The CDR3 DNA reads TGCAGTGCCCGGGACAGGGAGTTGTGGAACATTCAGTACTTC.

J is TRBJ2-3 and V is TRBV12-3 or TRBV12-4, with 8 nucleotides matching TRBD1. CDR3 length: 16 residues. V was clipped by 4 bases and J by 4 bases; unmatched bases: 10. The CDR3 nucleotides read TGTGCCAGCAGTTGGACAGGGCGTATGTCCGCAGATACGCAGTATTTT. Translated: CASSWTGRMSADTQYF.

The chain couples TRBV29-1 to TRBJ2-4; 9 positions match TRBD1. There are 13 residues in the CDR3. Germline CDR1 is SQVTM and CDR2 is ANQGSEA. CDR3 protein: CRGLGDRENIQYF. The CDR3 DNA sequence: TGCAGGGGGCTAGGGGACAGGGAAAACATTCAGTACTTC.

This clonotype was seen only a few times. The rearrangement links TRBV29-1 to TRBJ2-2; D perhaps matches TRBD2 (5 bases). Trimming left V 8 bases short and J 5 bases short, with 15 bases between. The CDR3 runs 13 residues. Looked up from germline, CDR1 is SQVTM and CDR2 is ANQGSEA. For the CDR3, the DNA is TGCAGCTCCACCTGGGAGCGGACCGGGGAGCTGTTTTTT. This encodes CSSTWERTGELFF.

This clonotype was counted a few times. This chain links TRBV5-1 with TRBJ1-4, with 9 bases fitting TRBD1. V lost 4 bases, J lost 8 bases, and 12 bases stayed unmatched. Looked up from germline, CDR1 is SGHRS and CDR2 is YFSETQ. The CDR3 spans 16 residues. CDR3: CASSGATGGGEEKLFF. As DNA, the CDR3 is TGCGCCAGCAGCGGGGCGACAGGGGGAGGAGAGGAAAAACTGTTTTTT.

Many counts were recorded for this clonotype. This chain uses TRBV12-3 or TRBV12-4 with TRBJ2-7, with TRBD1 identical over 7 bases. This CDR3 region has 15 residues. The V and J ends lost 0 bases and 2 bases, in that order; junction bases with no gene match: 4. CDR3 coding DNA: TGTGCCAGCAGTTTAGCCTCGGGACAGACCTACGAGCAGTACTTC. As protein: CASSLASGQTYEQYF.

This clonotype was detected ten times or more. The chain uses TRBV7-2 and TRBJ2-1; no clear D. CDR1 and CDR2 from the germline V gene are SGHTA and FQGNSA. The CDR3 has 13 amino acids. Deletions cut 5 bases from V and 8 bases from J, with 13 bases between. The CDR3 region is CASSPSQSYEQFF. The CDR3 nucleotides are TGTGCCAGCAGCCCCAGCCAATCGTATGAGCAGTTCTTC.

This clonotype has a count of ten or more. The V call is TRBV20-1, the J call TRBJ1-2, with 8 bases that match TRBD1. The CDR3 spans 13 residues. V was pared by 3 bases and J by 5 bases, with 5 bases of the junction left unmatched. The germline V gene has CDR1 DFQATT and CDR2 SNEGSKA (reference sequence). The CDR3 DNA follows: TGCAGTGCTAGGGGGACAGGTGGTTATGGCTACACCTTC. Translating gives CSARGTGGYGYTF.

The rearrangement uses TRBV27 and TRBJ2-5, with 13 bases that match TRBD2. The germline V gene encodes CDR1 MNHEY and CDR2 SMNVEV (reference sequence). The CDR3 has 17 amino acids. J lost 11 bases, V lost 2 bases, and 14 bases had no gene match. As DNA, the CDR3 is TGTGCCAGCAGTTTACGGACTAGCGGGAGCTACCAGGGAGAGCAGTACTTC. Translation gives CASSLRTSGSYQGEQYF.

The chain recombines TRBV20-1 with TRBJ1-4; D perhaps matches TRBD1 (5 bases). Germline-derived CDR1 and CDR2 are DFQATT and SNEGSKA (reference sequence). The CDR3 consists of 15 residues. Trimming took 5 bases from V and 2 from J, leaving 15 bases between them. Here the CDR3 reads CSAPPRGRTNEKLFF. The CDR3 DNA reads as TGCAGTGCTCCCCCCCGGGGGAGGACTAATGAAAAACTGTTTTTT.

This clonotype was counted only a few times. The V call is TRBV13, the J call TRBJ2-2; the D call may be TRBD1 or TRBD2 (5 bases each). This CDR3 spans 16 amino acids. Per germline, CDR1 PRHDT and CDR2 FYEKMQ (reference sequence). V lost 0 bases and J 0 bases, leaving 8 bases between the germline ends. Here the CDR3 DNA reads TGTGCCAGCAGCTTAGGTTTGGGGGCGAACACCGGGGAGCTGTTTTTT. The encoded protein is CASSLGLGANTGELFF.

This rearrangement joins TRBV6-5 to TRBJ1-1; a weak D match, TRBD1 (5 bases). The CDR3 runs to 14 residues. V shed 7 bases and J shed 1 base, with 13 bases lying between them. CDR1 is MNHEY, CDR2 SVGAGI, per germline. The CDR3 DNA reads TGTGCCAGCAAGACAGACAATTGGAACACTGAAGCTTTCTTT. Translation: CASKTDNWNTEAFF.